Described below is a single T cell receptor beta chain sequence and its context. Its specificity is not known. Genomic DNA of each subset was evenly split across several immunoSEQ plates. Unsorted PBMC contributed about 0.3 ug DNA, roughly 30,000 T cell genomes, to each replicate PCR. The method was immunoSEQ multiplex PCR; TCRdb's version includes in-frame clones alone and lacks a portion of them. The sample lists about 480,000 clones, about 79% occurring once. These data originate in a study of shared clonotypes between healthy human individuals. Study-wide results and caveats: With few donors, the genetic and exposure-history diversity represented was limited.

The CDR3 consists of 14 residues. Germline CDR1 reads LNHDA; CDR2 reads SQIVND (reference sequence). Trimming took 3 bases from V and 0 from J, leaving 6 bases between them. Within Nashville, Tennessee resided all donors, each a Caucasian adult. Sequencing input: PBMCs. The genes are TRBV19 and TRBJ1-5; unclear D gene. This receptor was obtained from a woman between 35 and 50 years old in good health. Some clones in this sample may be carry-over from other donors' samples. The CDR3 region is CASSMDGSNQPQHF. Written as DNA, the CDR3 is TGTGCCAGTAGTATGGACGGTAGCAATCAGCCCCAGCATTTT.